This TCR beta chain was recovered during a study of Ad26.COV2.S vaccination and SARS-CoV-2 variants (dated by TCRdb to about 2021). The study in broad terms: TCRbeta repertoire sequencing served as the tool for gauging how specific and how broad the SARS-CoV-2-reactive T cell receptors were following Ad26.COV2.S vaccination. A total of 32 samples were included in the TCR-sequenced set, comprising roughly 19 Ad26.COV2.S vaccine recipients, 5 placebo recipients and 8 SARS-CoV-2 convalescent individuals. The paper's findings and limits, for the study overall: It was noted by the authors that total T cell responses may have been underestimated by the TCR breadth and depth analyses. After vaccination, spike-specific CD8+ and CD4+ T cell responses were reported to show substantial breadth. Ad26.COV2.S recipients had higher spike-specific TCR breadth than placebo recipients (P = 0.0014). Vaccine and placebo recipients had comparable non-spike TCR breadth, which fits with the vaccine containing only spike.

TCRbeta CDR3 regions were sequenced with the immunoSEQ Assay. After extraction, genomic DNA underwent amplification by bias-controlled multiplex PCR, followed by high-throughput sequencing. Under the source paper's analysis protocol: To quantify the absolute abundance of each unique TCRbeta CDR3 region, sequences were collapsed and filtered. T cell fraction was estimated by normalization of TCRbeta template counts to usable DNA, with usable DNA being measured through amplification of reference genes present in all nucleated cells. Repertoire TCRs were annotated as SARS-CoV-2-specific by exact matching of V gene, CDR3 amino acid sequence and J gene to a known reactive TCR set. MIRA supplied the reference SARS-CoV-2 TCR set, which was filtered for enrichment in COVID-19-positive ImmuneCODE repertoires so that public or cross-reactive TCRs were removed. Drawing on the MIRA antigens, annotated TCRs were analysed further at the level of specific ORF or position within ORF. Breadth was defined as the number of annotated unique rearrangements divided by the total number of unique productive rearrangements, and depth was defined as the summed frequency of the annotated unique rearrangements. TCR breadth was compared between groups using two-sided Wilcoxon rank-sum tests. TCRdb re-hosts the immuneACCESS table, in-frame sequences only. Its copies lack some clones; in the studies checked, an unresolved V gene accounts for under half of them, and the cause for the rest is not known. V, J and clone size reflect that table, while D and trimming were determined from the DNA. The sample contains roughly 100,000 clones, around three quarters of them found a single time. About 18% of the sample is held by the ten biggest clonotypes.

Sequences LNHDA (CDR1) and SQIVND (CDR2) are obtained from the germline V gene (reference sequence). The V and J ends are trimmed by 9 bases and 6 bases, leaving 3 bases between them. The CDR3 sequence holds 9 residues, the cysteine and phenylalanine included. Just the 27-base CDR3 DNA is kept, in frame starting at base 1. The intended sense of this specimen's time point label: individuals recovered from natural SARS-CoV-2 infection. This clone came up once. There is no known antigen for this receptor. Base qualities are missing; no much larger clone stands one base away. The source was peripheral blood, collected after recovery from COVID-19. In this chain, TRBV19 is recombined with TRBJ1-3, with the D gene call left open. This sequence originates from a human donor who had recovered from COVID-19. The CDR3 region: CASLNTIYF. Read as DNA, the sequence is TGTGCCAGCCTAAACACCATATATTTT. When the CDR3 is completed using the reference TRBV19 and TRBJ1-3 genes on either side, the full variable domain is DGGITQSPKYLFRKEGQNVTLSCEQNLNHDAMYWYRQDPGQGLRLIYYSQIVNDFQKGDIAEGYSVSREKKESFPLTVTSAQKNPTAFYLCASLNTIYFGEGSWLTVV.